The entry below describes one TCR beta chain. What it recognizes is unknown. This sample stems from a study of T cell responses to AZD1222 COVID-19 vaccine. Notes on the study in general: The study found vaccine-associated CD4 TCRs spanning spike, dominant at 160-218 and 743-854. Researchers took repertoire samples only after the peak T cell response had come.

The data were produced by immunoSEQ multiplex PCR, yet TCRdb's version contains in-frame clones alone and is incomplete. The sample carries roughly 120,000 clones, around 85% recorded once. This CDR3 comprises 15 residues. Germline CDR1 SGHRS, CDR2 YFSETQ. Trimming at V came to 3 bases and at J to 2 bases, leaving 8 bases not matched to a gene. Here the sequenced sample was peripheral blood, taken on day 0 of AZD1222 vaccination. The TCR originated in an adult in good health. The chain joins TRBV5-1 to TRBJ2-7; the match to TRBD2 covers 7 bases. CDR3: CASSSGGGVAYEQYF. CDR3 nucleotides: TGCGCCAGCAGCTCGGGTGGGGGGGTAGCCTACGAGCAGTACTTC.